These 11 T cell receptor beta chains were all obtained from the same sample, sequenced in a study of HIV-infected children after antiretroviral therapy interruption. Treatment in this sample: PENTA 11 planned treatment interruption arm or continuous ART arm. RNA-based 3' RACE libraries used unique molecular identifiers. TCRdb analysed the 3' RACE reads with MiXCR anew, one entry per CDR3 protein. The data contain 30,000 to 40,000 distinct CDR3 sequences, approximately 6.1% of them seen just once; the ten biggest clones take up about 1%. The material sequenced was CD45RA+ CD4+ T cells from PBMCs, pooled from several time points, taken from a donor given antiretroviral therapy, either interrupted or continuous. Described subset: naive CD4+ CD45RA+ CD45RO- T cells. The receptors here all came from a pool of human donors with HIV.

This clonotype has ten or more counts. The CDR3 loop is CASRQASNTGELFF. The CDR3 DNA reads TGTGCCAGCCGGCAGGCCTCGAACACCGGGGAGCTGTTTTTT. The gene calls are TRBV6-5 and TRBJ2-2; D remains unclear. Trimming removed 8 bases from V and 0 bases from J, with 10 bases in between. Germline V gene lookup returns CDR1 MNHEY and CDR2 SVGAGI. The CDR3 loop spans 14 amino acids.

The chain links TRBV6-6 to TRBJ1-1; D gene uncertain. Germline values: CDR1 MNHNY, CDR2 SVGAGI (reference sequence). V lost 3 bases and J lost 4, with 12 bases in between. The CDR3 sequence is 14 residues long. This CDR3 is CASSYEVVATEAFF. In nucleotides, the CDR3 is TGTGCCAGCAGTTATGAGGTAGTCGCCACTGAAGCTTTCTTT.

This clonotype was seen at least ten times. This rearrangement joins TRBV12-3 or TRBV12-4 to TRBJ1-4, with D hard to call. The CDR3 sequence is 15 residues long. With 3 bases removed from V and 3 bases from J, the gap between germline ends came to 11 bases. CDR3 bases: TGTGCCAGCAGTTTTCAGGAGAAATCTAATGAAAAACTGTTTTTT. Amino acids: CASSFQEKSNEKLFF.

This clonotype was counted at least ten times. The chain joins TRBV29-1 to TRBJ2-1; tentatively, D is TRBD2 (5 bases). The ends were cut back, 5 bases at V and 4 bases at J, with 12 bases in the middle. The CDR3 extends over 13 amino acids. The germline gives CDR1 SQVTM, CDR2 ANQGSEA. This CDR3 reads CSVREGGYNEQFF. CDR3 nucleotides: TGCAGCGTTCGCGAGGGCGGGTACAATGAGCAGTTCTTC.

By share of the sample, this clonotype is medium-sized. The J gene is TRBJ2-7, the V gene TRBV19; D not certain. Germline CDR1 LNHDA, CDR2 SQIVND (reference sequence). Trimming cost V 9 bases and J 10 bases, with 22 bases left between them. The CDR3 is 13 residues long. CDR3 DNA: TGTGCCAGCACCTCGGACCACTCCTATGAACAGTACTTC. This gives the protein CASTSDHSYEQYF.

The chain is built from TRBV28 and TRBJ2-5, with TRBD1 as a possible D gene (5 bases). This CDR3 has 17 residues. Germline CDR1 MDHEN, CDR2 SYDVKM. With 5 bases removed from V and 3 bases from J, the gap between germline ends came to 22 bases. The CDR3 loop is CASSGPTALRVEETQYF. CDR3 in DNA: TGTGCCAGCAGTGGGCCCACCGCCCTCAGGGTTGAAGAGACCCAGTACTTC.

This clonotype was seen a few times. At one end the junction does not follow the germline gene, possibly because of a read error. The rearrangement joins TRBV5-8 to TRBJ1-5; possible D gene TRBD1, 6 bases. Per the germline V gene, CDR1 is SGHTS and CDR2 is YDEGEE. The CDR3 totals 15 residues. The CDR3 is CVSSLTGRINQPQHF. CDR3 in DNA: TGTGTCAGCAGCTTGACAGGTCGGATCAATCAGCCCCAGCATTTT.

In its sample, this clonotype was seen many times. The CDR3 bases are TGTGCCAGTAGTAAAAGAGGGACAGGGACTACAACTAATGAAAAACTGTTTTTT. Protein: CASSKRGTGTTTNEKLFF. V is TRBV19 and J is TRBJ1-4, with TRBD1 identical over 9 bases. Trimming removed 4 bases from V and 0 bases from J; junction bases left unmatched: 9. The germline gives CDR1 LNHDA, CDR2 SQIVND (reference sequence). The CDR3 has 18 residues. Together with reference TRBV19 and TRBJ1-4, the CDR3 gives the full variable domain: DGGITQSPKYLFRKEGQNVTLSCEQNLNHDAMYWYRQDPGQGLRLIYYSQIVNDFQKGDIAEGYSVSREKKESFPLTVTSAQKNPTAFYLCASSKRGTGTTTNEKLFFGSGTQLSVL.

In its sample, this clonotype was seen many times. The V gene is TRBV5-6, the J gene TRBJ2-2, with D tentatively TRBD2 (5 bases). Germline V gene data show CDR1 as SGHDT and CDR2 as YYEEEE. With 0 bases removed from V and 0 bases from J, the gap between germline ends came to 9 bases. The CDR3 extends over 16 amino acids. The CDR3 loop reads CASSLVASSNTGELFF. CDR3 nucleotide sequence: TGTGCCAGCAGCTTGGTGGCTAGCTCGAACACCGGGGAGCTGTTTTTT.

This clonotype was detected many times. This chain uses TRBV24-1 with TRBJ1-2, with D possibly TRBD1 on 6 matching bases. The CDR3 runs 11 residues. Germline V CDR1 and CDR2: KGHDR, SFDVKD. Trimming cost V 9 bases and J 14 bases, with 18 bases left between them. The DNA of the CDR3 is TGTGCCACCGGGACACGGACCCGCTTGACCTTC. It specifies CATGTRTRLTF.

This clonotype came up many times. Germline and junction disagree at one end, which may indicate a read error. This chain connects TRBV6-6 to TRBJ2-2; TRBD1 aligns across 10 bases. This CDR3 contains 16 residues. Germline lookup yields CDR1 MNHNY and CDR2 SVGAGI (reference sequence). CDR3 region: CASGDDRGPNTGQLYF. CDR3 DNA: TGTGCCAGCGGTGATGACAGGGGGCCGAACACCGGGCAGCTCTACTTT.